Following are 2 T cell receptor beta chains from one sample sequenced in a study of cytomegalovirus exposure and HLA in healthy donors. PCR amplification relied on 60 Vbeta primers (plus 13 Jbeta primers). The data were produced by immunoSEQ multiplex PCR, yet TCRdb's version contains in-frame clones alone and is incomplete. The sample lists around 180,000 clones; 77% were seen once. Sequencing was carried out using PBMCs. Receptors were obtained from a woman in her thirties in good health and CMV-seropositive.

The chain couples TRBV5-5 to TRBJ2-6; weak D call: TRBD1 (6 bases). There are 18 residues in the CDR3. From germline, CDR1 is SGHKS and CDR2 YYEKEE (reference sequence). The V gene lost 3 bases and the J gene lost 0 bases, with 16 bases spanning the gap. The CDR3 DNA follows: TGTGCCAGCAGCTCTTGGACAGCTATTTTCTCTGGGGCCAACGTCCTGACTTTC. The encoded protein is CASSSWTAIFSGANVLTF.

The CDR3 spells CSARDRFSGYF. The CDR3 DNA follows: TGCAGTGCTAGAGATCGTTTCTCGGGGTACTTC. This rearrangement joins TRBV20-1 to TRBJ2-4; D ambiguous. The CDR3 totals 11 residues. V lost 0 bases and J 15 bases, leaving 12 bases between the germline ends. Germline CDR1 and CDR2: DFQATT and SNEGSKA (reference sequence).